This T cell receptor beta chain was captured by sequencing in a study of T cell changes during pregnancy in multiple sclerosis (dated by TCRdb to 2018 to 2020). In the study overall: Changes in the T cell repertoire over the course of pregnancy were examined in this study in women with multiple sclerosis.

Libraries were built with the immunoSEQ multiplex PCR assay. TCRdb retrieved this table from immuneACCESS and kept in-frame rearrangements only. Not all clones are present; in checked studies, unresolved V genes account for under half, and no reason is known for the remainder. The sample table contains 35,000 or so clones; only one count was recorded for about nine tenths of them. The top ten clones comprise roughly 3.1% of the sample. The CDR3 spans 13 residues, from the cysteine through the phenylalanine. The entry retains the CDR3 DNA only, 39 bases that are in frame from base 1. From a lookup of the germline V gene, CDR1 and CDR2 are SGHTA and FQGTGA. V is shortened by 3 bases, J by 5 bases, and the region joining them spans 10 bases. Comment on this clone: No antigen is known for it. The input lacks base qualities; no much larger clone sits a single base away.

This TCR was recovered from a female donor in good health, enrolled as a control in a pregnancy study. Material: CD4+ T cells from peripheral blood mononuclear cells, obtained in the third trimester of pregnancy. The chain uses TRBV7-3 and TRBJ2-5; TRBD2 is perhaps the D gene, given 6 matching bases. The CDR3 here reads CASSFGSGETQYF. The DNA is as follows: TGTGCCAGCAGCTTCGGGAGCGGTGAGACCCAGTACTTC.